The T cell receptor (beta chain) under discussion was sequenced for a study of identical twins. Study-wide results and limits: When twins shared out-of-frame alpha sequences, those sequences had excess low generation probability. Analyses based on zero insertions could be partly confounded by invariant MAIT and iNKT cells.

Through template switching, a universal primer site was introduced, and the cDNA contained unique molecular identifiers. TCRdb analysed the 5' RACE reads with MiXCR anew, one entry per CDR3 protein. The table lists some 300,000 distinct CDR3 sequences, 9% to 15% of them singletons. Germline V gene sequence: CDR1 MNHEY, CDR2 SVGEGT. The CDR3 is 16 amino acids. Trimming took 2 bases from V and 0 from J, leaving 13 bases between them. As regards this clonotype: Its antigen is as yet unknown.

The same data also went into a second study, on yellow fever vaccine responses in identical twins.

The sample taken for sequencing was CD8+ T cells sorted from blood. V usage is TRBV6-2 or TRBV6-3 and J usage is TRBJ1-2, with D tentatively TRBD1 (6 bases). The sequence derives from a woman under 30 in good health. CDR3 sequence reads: CASSYHRQEANYGYTF. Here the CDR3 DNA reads TGTGCCAGCAGTTACCACCGACAGGAAGCTAACTATGGCTACACCTTC.